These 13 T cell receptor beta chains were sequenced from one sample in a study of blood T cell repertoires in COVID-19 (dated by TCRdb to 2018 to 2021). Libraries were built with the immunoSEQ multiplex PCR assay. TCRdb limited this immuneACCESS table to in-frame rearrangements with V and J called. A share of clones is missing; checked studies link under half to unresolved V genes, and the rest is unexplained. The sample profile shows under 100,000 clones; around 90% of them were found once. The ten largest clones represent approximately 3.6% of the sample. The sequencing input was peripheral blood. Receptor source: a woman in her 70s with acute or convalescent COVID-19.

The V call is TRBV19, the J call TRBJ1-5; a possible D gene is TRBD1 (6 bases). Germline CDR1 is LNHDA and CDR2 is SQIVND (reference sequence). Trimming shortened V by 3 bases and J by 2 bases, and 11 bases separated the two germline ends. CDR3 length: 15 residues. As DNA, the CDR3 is TGTGCCAGTAGTATGGTGTCAGGGGGCAATCAGCCCCAGCATTTT. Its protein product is CASSMVSGGNQPQHF.

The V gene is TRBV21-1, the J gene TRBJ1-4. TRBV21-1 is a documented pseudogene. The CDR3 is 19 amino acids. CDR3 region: CASSPPLGRGYGFNEKLFF. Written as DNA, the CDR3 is TGTGCCAGCAGCCCTCCCCTAGGGCGAGGGTACGGCTTTAATGAAAAACTGTTTTTT.

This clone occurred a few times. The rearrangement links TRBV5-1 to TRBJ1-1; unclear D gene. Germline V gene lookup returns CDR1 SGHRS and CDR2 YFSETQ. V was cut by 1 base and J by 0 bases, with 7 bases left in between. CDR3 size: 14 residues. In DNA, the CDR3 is TGCGCCAGCAGCTTGTCACTTTTGAACACTGAAGCTTTCTTT. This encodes CASSLSLLNTEAFF. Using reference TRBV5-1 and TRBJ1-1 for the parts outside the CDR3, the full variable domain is KAGVTQTPRYLIKTRGQQVTLSCSPISGHRSVSWYQQTPGQGLQFLFEYFSETQRNKGNFPGRFSGRQFSNSRSEMNVSTLELGDSALYLCASSLSLLNTEAFFGQGTRLTVV.

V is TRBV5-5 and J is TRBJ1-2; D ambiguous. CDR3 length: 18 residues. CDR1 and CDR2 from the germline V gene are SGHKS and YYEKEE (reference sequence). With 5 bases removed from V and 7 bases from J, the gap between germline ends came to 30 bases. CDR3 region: CASRNTKSGFRFSGGYTF. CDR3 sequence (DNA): TGTGCCAGCAGAAACACAAAATCGGGGTTTAGGTTTTCTGGTGGCTACACCTTC.

CDR3 coding DNA: TGTGCCAGCAGCCGGATGCCTCCGGGGACCCAGTACTTC. Amino acid sequence: CASSRMPPGTQYF. V gene TRBV14 combines with J gene TRBJ2-5; D is undetermined. The CDR3 covers 13 residues. Trimming stripped 4 bases from V and 7 bases from J, with 13 bases between. The germline V gene has CDR1 SGHDN and CDR2 FVKESK.

The CDR3 bases are TGCGCCAGCAGCTTGCCGTCCGTCTATGGCTACACCTTC. It codes for CASSLPSVYGYTF. The chain is built from TRBV5-1 and TRBJ1-2; D is unresolved. Germline V gene lookup returns CDR1 SGHRS and CDR2 YFSETQ. Trimming removed 1 base from V and 4 bases from J, with 8 bases in between. This CDR3 comprises 13 residues.

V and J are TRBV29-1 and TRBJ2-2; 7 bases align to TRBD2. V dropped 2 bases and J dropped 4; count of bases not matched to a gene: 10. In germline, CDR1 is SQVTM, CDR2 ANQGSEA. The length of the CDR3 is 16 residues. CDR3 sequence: CSVEIGGGSSTGELFF. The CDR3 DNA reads TGCAGCGTTGAAATCGGCGGGGGTTCGAGCACCGGGGAGCTGTTTTTT.

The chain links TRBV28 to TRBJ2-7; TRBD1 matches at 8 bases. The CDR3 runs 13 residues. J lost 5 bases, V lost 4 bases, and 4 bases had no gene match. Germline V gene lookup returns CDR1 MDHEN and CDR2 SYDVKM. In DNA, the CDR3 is TGTGCCAGCAGTTGGACAGGGAACCACGAGCAGTACTTC. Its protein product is CASSWTGNHEQYF.

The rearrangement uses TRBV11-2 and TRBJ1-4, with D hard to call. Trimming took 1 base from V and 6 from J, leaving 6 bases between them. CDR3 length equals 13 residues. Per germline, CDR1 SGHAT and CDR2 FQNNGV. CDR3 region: CASSLVEYEKLFF. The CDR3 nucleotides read TGTGCCAGCAGCTTAGTCGAGTATGAAAAACTGTTTTTT.

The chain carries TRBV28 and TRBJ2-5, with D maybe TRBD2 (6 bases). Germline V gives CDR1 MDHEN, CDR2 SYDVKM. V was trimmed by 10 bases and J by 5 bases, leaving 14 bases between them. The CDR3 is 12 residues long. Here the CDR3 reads CATRVGGETQYF. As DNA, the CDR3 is TGTGCCACCCGGGTGGGAGGCGAGACCCAGTACTTC. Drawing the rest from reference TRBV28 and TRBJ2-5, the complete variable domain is DVKVTQSSRYLVKRTGEKVFLECVQDMDHENMFWYRQDPGLGLRLIYFSYDVKMKEKGDIPEGYSVSREKKERFSLILESASTNQTSMYLCATRVGGETQYFGPGTRLLVL.

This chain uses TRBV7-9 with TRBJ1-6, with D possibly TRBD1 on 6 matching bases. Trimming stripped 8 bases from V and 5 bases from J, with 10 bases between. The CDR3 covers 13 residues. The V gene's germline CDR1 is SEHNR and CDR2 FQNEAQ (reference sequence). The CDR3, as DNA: TGTGCCAGCGCACAGGGTGATAATTCACCCCTCCACTTT. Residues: CASAQGDNSPLHF.

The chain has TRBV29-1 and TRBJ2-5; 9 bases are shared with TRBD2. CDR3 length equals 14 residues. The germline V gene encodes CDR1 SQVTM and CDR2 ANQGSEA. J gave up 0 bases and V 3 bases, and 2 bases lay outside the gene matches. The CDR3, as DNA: TGCAGCGTTGACGGACTAGCGTACCAAGAGACCCAGTACTTC. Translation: CSVDGLAYQETQYF.

The CDR3 region is CAIRADTKENTEAFF. DNA for the CDR3: TGTGCCATCAGGGCGGACACCAAAGAGAACACTGAAGCTTTCTTT. The rearrangement joins TRBV10-3 to TRBJ1-1; the D gene is possibly TRBD1 (5 bases). CDR3 length: 15 amino acids. Germline CDR1 reads ENHRY; CDR2 reads SYGVKD. V lost 6 bases, J lost 1 base, and 15 bases lay in between.